The clone carrying this T cell receptor beta chain was seen only a few times. Its antigen is still unknown. The entry originates in a study of shared clonotypes between healthy human individuals. Study-level results: Generation probability values for non-shared clonotypes were lower than those for clonotypes shared by all four donors.

The test was conducted at deep level. The repertoire was sequenced with immunoSEQ multiplex PCR; TCRdb's copy has only in-frame clones and lacks some. The data contain approximately 330,000 clones, more than 60% of them singletons. Donors were Caucasian adults residing in Nashville, Tennessee, USA. Losses at the gene ends were 2 bases for V and 7 bases for J; bases not matched to a gene: 7. The CDR3 runs to 15 residues. CDR1 and CDR2 from the germline V gene are SGHTA and FQGTGA. This TCR was recovered from a man aged 30 to 39 in good health. The chain combines TRBV7-3 with TRBJ2-1; 8 bases line up with TRBD1. The sequenced material came from memory CD4+ T cells sorted from blood. The subset was: CD45RA-negative fraction. Here the CDR3 DNA reads TGTGCCAGCAGCTTAGTAACAGGGGGTTTTAATGAGCAGTTCTTC. Amino acid sequence: CASSLVTGGFNEQFF.